Each of the 16 T cell receptor beta chains below was sequenced from the same sample in a study of T cells in women clearing cervical HPV infection. This table comes from immunoSEQ multiplex PCR, and its TCRdb copy is limited to in-frame clones, with some not included. The repertoire table contains roughly 35,000 clones. Material for sequencing was blood buffy coat. The receptor source for this set is a woman between 18 and 70 years old with a cervical HPV16 infection that either progressed to CIN3+ or cleared (not recorded which).

About this clone itself: The CDR3 end lies 3 residues beyond the end of the read and is filled in from the germline J gene. V usage is TRBV18 and J usage is TRBJ2-3, with D possibly matching TRBD2 (5 bases). CDR1 and CDR2 from the germline V gene are KGHSH and LQKENI. Trimming shortened V by 0 bases and J by 7 bases, and 11 bases separated the two germline ends. The CDR3 sequence is 14 residues long. Incomplete CDR3 DNA: TGTGCCAGCTCACCACCCTCTACTAGTTATACG. This gives the protein CASSPPSTSYT. From start to end, the CDR3 is CASSPPSTSYTQYF.

Points on this clone: The read halts 3 residues ahead of the CDR3 end, with the missing end drawn from the germline J gene. The V and J genes are TRBV18 and TRBJ1-4; D is ambiguous. This CDR3 spans 16 amino acids. The germline V gene encodes CDR1 KGHSH and CDR2 LQKENI. V was pared by 1 base and J by 0 bases, with 9 bases between. Incomplete CDR3 DNA: TGTGCCAGCTCACCACTACTAGAAGCAACTAATGAAAAA. Translated: CASSPLLEATNEK. The entire CDR3 protein is CASSPLLEATNEKLFF. Drawing the rest from reference TRBV18 and TRBJ1-4, the complete variable domain is NAGVMQNPRHLVRRRGQEARLRCSPMKGHSHVYWYRQLPEEGLKFMVYLQKENIIDESGMPKERFSAEFPKEGPSILRIQQVVRGDSAAYFCASSPLLEATNEKLFFGSGTQLSVL.

Concerning this clone: Relative to the germline gene, one junction end is altered; a read error may explain this. The CDR3 loop reads CASSQDVTVQETQYF. Incomplete CDR3 DNA: TGCGCCAGCAGCCAAGATGTGACAGTCCAAGAGACC. The chain carries TRBV4-2 and TRBJ2-5, with D possibly being TRBD1 (5 bases). Read coverage stops 3 residues before the CDR3 terminus; the germline J gene supplies the remainder. The CDR3 is made up of 15 amino acids. CDR1 is LGHNA, CDR2 YNFKEQ, per germline.

The CDR3 here is CASSPGLATGELFF. The CDR3 DNA, read in part, is TGTGCCAGCAGCCCGGGACTAGCTACCGGGGAG. The chain combines TRBV7-3 with TRBJ2-2; 9 bases are shared with TRBD2. The read stops 3 residues short of the end of the CDR3; the missing end is completed from the germline J gene. This CDR3 region has 14 residues. After removal of 5 bases from V and 5 bases from J, the junction contained 3 bases not matched to a gene. Looked up from germline, CDR1 is SGHTA and CDR2 is FQGTGA. The entire variable domain, with the rest obtained from reference TRBV7-3 and TRBJ2-2, is as follows: GAGVSQTPSNKVTEKGKYVELRCDPISGHTALYWYRQSLGQGPEFLIYFQGTGAADDSGLPNDRFFAVRPEGSVSTLKIQRTERGDSAVYLCASSPGLATGELFFGEGSRLTVL.

To note about this clone: The CDR3 end falls 3 residues outside the read, so it is completed with the germline J gene. This sequence joins TRBV20-1 and TRBJ1-1; TRBD1 matches 8 bases. Germline CDR1 DFQATT, CDR2 SNEGSKA (reference sequence). The CDR3 runs to 16 residues. The trim removed 0 bases at V and 2 bases at J, leaving 8 bases unmatched. CDR3 DNA (partial): TGCAGTGCTAGAGAAGCTACCGGGACAGGAAACACTGAA. Encoded protein: CSAREATGTGNTE. The complete CDR3 sequence is CSAREATGTGNTEAFF.

On this clone: Sequencing ends 3 residues short of the CDR3 end; the germline J gene provides the rest. The V call is TRBV7-4, the J call TRBJ2-7; 10 nucleotides align to TRBD1. This CDR3 comprises 18 residues. The V gene's germline CDR1 is SGHVT and CDR2 SQSDAQ. Unmatched junction bases numbered 14, after V lost 3 bases and J lost 3 bases. The CDR3 bases that were read are TGTGCCAGCAGCTTCCGGGACAGGGGTCTCCAAATCCACTACGAG. This sequence encodes CASSFRDRGLQIHYE. The full-length CDR3 reads as CASSFRDRGLQIHYEQYF.

Regarding this clone: The read falls 3 residues short of the CDR3 end, and the missing part is taken from the germline J gene. V is TRBV18 and J is TRBJ2-1; 9 bases agree with TRBD2. Germline V lookup: CDR1 KGHSH, CDR2 LQKENI. The ends lost 5 bases at V and 9 bases at J; junction bases unmatched: 14. The length of the CDR3 is 16 residues. CDR3 DNA, as far as it was read: TGTGCCAGCTCAGCGGATTTAGCGGGAGTTGGTGGTGAG. Translated: CASSADLAGVGGE. The entire CDR3 protein reads CASSADLAGVGGEQFF.

Details on this clone: The read falls 3 residues short of the CDR3 end, and the missing part is taken from the germline J gene. V and J are TRBV6-2 or TRBV6-3 and TRBJ2-2, with unresolved D. The length of the CDR3 is 14 residues. Germline V CDR1 and CDR2: MNHEY, SVGEGT. V was shortened by 2 bases and J by 3 bases, with 7 bases between the two germline ends. CDR3 in amino acids: CASSYTSDTGELFF. The part of the CDR3 DNA that was read is TGTGCCAGCAGTTACACCTCGGACACCGGGGAG.

As regards this clone: Read coverage stops 3 residues before the CDR3 terminus; the germline J gene supplies the remainder. This chain links TRBV9 with TRBJ1-1; D not certain. The CDR3 sequence is 13 residues long. The V end was cut by 0 bases, the J end by 1 base, with 4 bases between. Germline CDR1 SGDLS, CDR2 YYNGEE. The DNA read from the CDR3 is TGTGCCAGCAGCGTAGCCGGGAACACTGAA. Its translation: CASSVAGNTE. The entire CDR3 protein is CASSVAGNTEAFF.

Comment on this clone: The read is 3 residues too short to cover the CDR3 end, so that end is filled in from the germline J gene. The chain uses TRBV30 and TRBJ2-5; TRBD2 matches at 16 bases. CDR1 GTSNPN and CDR2 SVGIG come from the germline V gene (reference sequence). V lost 3 bases, J lost 5 bases, and 6 bases stayed unmatched. This CDR3 is built from 16 residues. The sequenced CDR3 bases are TGTGCCTGGAGGGGACTAGCGGGAGGGCCAAGGGAGACC. It encodes CAWRGLAGGPRET. The CDR3 in its entirety is CAWRGLAGGPRETQYF. The full variable domain, its missing parts supplied by reference TRBV30 and TRBJ2-5, is SQTIHQWPATLVQPVGSPLSLECTVEGTSNPNLYWYRQAAGRGLQLLFYSVGIGQISSEVPQNLSASRPQDRQFILSSKKLLLSDSGFYLCAWRGLAGGPRETQYFGPGTRLLVL.

For this clone: Coverage ceases 3 residues before the CDR3 finishes, and the germline J gene fills in the end. This sequence joins TRBV5-1 and TRBJ1-1, with a tentative D call TRBD1 (5 bases). Germline CDR1 SGHRS, CDR2 YFSETQ. The CDR3 spans 13 residues. CDR3 region: CASSPGGSGDAFF. CDR3 DNA, as far as it was read: TGCGCCAGCAGCCCTGGCGGGTCGGGGGAT.

On this clone itself: The sequence runs out 3 residues before the end of the CDR3; the remainder is reconstructed from the germline J gene. The rearrangement uses TRBV2 and TRBJ2-1; TRBD1 agrees at 9 bases. The CDR3 sequence is 14 residues long. The germline CDR1 and CDR2 sequences are SNHLY and FYNNEI. With V trimmed by 4 bases and J by 9 bases, 7 bases remained unmatched. CDR3 protein: CASSGPGQGGEQFF. The CDR3 bases that were read are TGTGCCAGCAGTGGGCCGGGACAGGGCGGTGAG.

As regards this clone: The sequence runs out 3 residues before the end of the CDR3; the remainder is reconstructed from the germline J gene. This rearrangement joins TRBV5-4 to TRBJ2-1; D is perhaps TRBD2 (6 bases). With 0 bases removed from V and 9 bases from J, the gap between germline ends came to 7 bases. The germline gives CDR1 SGHNT, CDR2 YYREEE (reference sequence). This CDR3 comprises 12 residues. Partial CDR3 DNA: TGTGCCAGCAGCTTGGTAGCGGCTGAG. Residues: CASSLVAAE. The CDR3 reads in full as CASSLVAAEQFF.

To note about this clone: The read halts 3 residues ahead of the CDR3 end, with the missing end drawn from the germline J gene. The chain couples TRBV7-6 to TRBJ2-1; 10 bases map to TRBD2. Per germline, CDR1 SGHVS and CDR2 FNYEAQ. The CDR3 has 15 amino acids. Trimming cost V 1 base and J 5 bases; bases outside gene matches: 2. CDR3 protein: CASSLEAGGNNEQFF. The CDR3 bases that were read are TGTGCCAGCAGCTTAGAAGCGGGGGGGAACAATGAG.

With respect to this clone: The CDR3 end is not reached by the read, which stops 3 residues before it; the germline J gene fills it in. V usage is TRBV2 and J usage is TRBJ2-1, with TRBD2 matching over 8 bases. The CDR3 length is 16 residues. V lost 0 bases, J lost 3 bases, and 4 bases stayed unmatched. The germline V gene encodes CDR1 SNHLY and CDR2 FYNNEI. CDR3 bases read: TGTGCCAGCAGTGAAGCGTGGAGCGGGAGCTACAATGAG. This gives the protein CASSEAWSGSYNE. The full CDR3 is CASSEAWSGSYNEQFF.

On this clone: The CDR3 end is not reached by the read, which stops 3 residues before it; the germline J gene fills it in. The rearrangement joins TRBV19 to TRBJ1-1, with D perhaps TRBD1 (5 bases). Trimming pared 7 bases from V and 0 bases from J, leaving 15 bases between. Per germline, CDR1 LNHDA and CDR2 SQIVND (reference sequence). The CDR3 is 15 residues long. The DNA read from the CDR3 is TGTGCCAGTACCCTATATGGGGGGATGAACACTGAA. Its protein is CASTLYGGMNTE. The complete CDR3 sequence is CASTLYGGMNTEAFF.